This TCR beta chain was identified during a study of Graves' ophthalmopathy and Graves' hyperthyroidism. RNA transcripts were the template, and TCR beta CDR3 regions were amplified from them. The first-round RT-PCR employed HTBI primers together with the Qiagen OneStep RT-PCR kit. A multiplex PCR was then performed as the second round. A single record per CDR3 protein comes from TCRdb applying MiXCR to the multiplex PCR reads. The sample holds a few hundred thousand distinct CDR3 sequences, about 16% seen once. Isolation of PBMCs was performed using over 9.5 ml of fresh peripheral blood. Comment on this clonotype: Its antigen remains unidentified.

Findings and limits, study-wide: Blood samples also showed most expanded thyroid clonotypes exceeding 0.001 frequency.

The CDR3 has 14 amino acids. The germline CDR1 and CDR2 sequences are MDHEN and SYDVKM. V shed 4 bases and J shed 4 bases, with 13 bases lying between them. The TCR comes from a woman aged 18-35 years with Graves' ophthalmopathy. The specimen was peripheral blood. This chain joins TRBV28 and TRBJ2-5; possibly TRBD1 or TRBD2 for D (6 bases each). CDR3 loop: CASSSFGGSETQYF. CDR3 sequence (DNA): TGTGCCAGCAGTTCGTTCGGGGGCTCAGAGACCCAGTACTTC.